This T cell receptor beta chain comes out of a study of read filtering for tumor transcriptome and immune sequencing (dated by TCRdb to between 2020 and 2021). Study-level background: Of the patients in the cohort, approximately 16 were male and around 14 were female, and their mean age was approximately 66 years, with a range of about 45 to 90. By revised international staging, 8 or 9 patients were R-ISS I, about 16 were R-ISS II and about seven were R-ISS III. Whole-transcriptome libraries were prepared with the TruSeq RNA Access Library Prep Kit after DNase treatment. TCR-region mapped reads per sample ranged from about 4.05 to 11 million with IR-seq versus only roughly 80 to 1273 with RNA-seq. Using the same bone marrow samples, the study ran both targeted immune repertoire sequencing and bulk whole-transcriptome sequencing and then compared the TCR repertoires from each method. A main aim was a read-filtering strategy for immune repertoire data, specifically whether clonotypes supported by a single read should be removed.

TCR libraries were constructed from approximately 390 ng RNA using the Immunoverse kit, and molecular barcoded adaptors covering alpha/delta and beta/gamma chains were employed. TCR library preparation used the same RNA that was used for transcriptome sequencing. TCR libraries were sequenced on an Illumina HiSeq 4000 with 2 x 150 cycles. Regarding the original processing steps: TCR reads were aligned to human V, D, J and C references and assembled into CDR3 clonotypes with MiXCR, including quality filtering and error correction. The tcR package in R was used to analyze clonotype counts and gene usage diversity. Raw mapping reads were checked after the RNA-seq reads had been mapped by STAR aligner version 2.5.3a onto the human GRCh37 genome. To test the effect of sequencing depth on detected clonotypes, IR-seq fastq files were randomly downsampled using Seqtk 1.3. TCRdb's own reprocessing of the public reads used fastp at Q25 and MiXCR and kept productive beta chains. Rows are unified per CDR3 protein, each entry keeping the most common DNA and genes. V and J calls and clone size were set by TCRdb, not the authors. Recorded for this sample are tens of thousands of distinct CDR3 sequences; 15% to 20% of them occurred a single time. The ten largest make up less than 20% of the sample.

Every patient had bone marrow sampled at the time of active disease. Ficoll-Hypaque density gradient centrifugation was used to isolate bone marrow mononuclear cells. Myeloma plasma cells were removed and CD138-negative cells were obtained by negative selection following labeling with CD138 magnetic microbeads on a MACS separator. Flow cytometry on an Attune NxT with CD138 antibodies was used to check the purity of the isolated cells. TRIzol reagent was used to extract total RNA, and a NanoDrop spectrophotometer was used to quantify the extracted RNA. Paired RNA-seq and IR-seq were performed on the CD138-negative bone marrow sample of each patient. This clonotype was counted at least ten times. It lacks a known antigen. No much larger clonotype is one base removed from it; base qualities were not supplied. What the research found in general, with its limitations: Removing single-read clonotypes increased the correlation between IR-seq and RNA-seq shared clonotype proportions. Single-read clonotypes made up roughly 82% of clonotypes but 3% to 3.5% of total reads in IR-seq, and less than 75% of clonotypes and approximately 45% of reads in RNA-seq. Clonotypes were captured by IR-seq at much higher depth and more reliably than by RNA-seq, and smaller IR-seq throughput was sufficient for identification of most shared clonotypes. The sorted CD138-negative fraction was a mixed bone marrow immune population, not purified T cells.

The junction shows trimming of 4 bases on V and 11 bases on J, plus 10 bases between the germline ends. Based on the germline V gene, the CDR1 and CDR2 sequences are SGHRS and YFSETQ. CDR3 length: 12 amino acids, cysteine to phenylalanine. Only the CDR3 DNA is retained, 36 bases long and in frame from the first base. The receptor was derived from a donor older than 35 with multiple myeloma. The V and J segments used are TRBV5-1 and TRBJ2-6, with the D gene not confidently named. Sequenced: a population of CD138-negative cells sorted from bone marrow. In the paper's terms, the cell subset or site label means: bone marrow mononuclear cells depleted of CD138+ plasma/myeloma cells by negative magnetic selection. The DNA sequence is as follows: TGCGCCAGCAGCCGCACCCTAGACGTCCTGACTTTC. Its protein is CASSRTLDVLTF.